The 17 T cell receptor beta chains below come from one sample, sequenced in a study of Ad26.COV2.S vaccination and SARS-CoV-2 variants. Treatment defined: about 20 received Ad26.COV2.S at low or high dose, single or two shots; about 5 received placebo; per-sample allocation not given. The samples date from day 63 after the first vaccine or placebo injection. Clones were sequenced by immunoSEQ multiplex PCR, and TCRdb holds only the in-frame ones, with some missing. The sample has 380,000 or so clones; around 82% are singletons. The sequencing used peripheral blood, collected in a trial of Ad26.COV2.S vaccine versus placebo. The receptor source for this set is a person between 18 and 60 years old who received the Ad26.COV2.S COVID-19 vaccine or a placebo.

The V and J genes are TRBV29-1 and TRBJ1-5, with D possibly being TRBD1 (5 bases). The V and J ends lost 4 bases and 2 bases respectively, with 12 bases between them. The germline gives CDR1 SQVTM, CDR2 ANQGSEA. This CDR3 contains 14 residues. In nucleotides, the CDR3 is TGCAGCGTTGCGGGGGTCGGGGGCAATCAGCCCCAGCATTTT. Translated: CSVAGVGGNQPQHF.

This sequence joins TRBV15 and TRBJ2-5; 7 bases match TRBD2. The CDR3 is 19 residues long. Per the germline V gene, CDR1 is LNHNV and CDR2 is YYDKDF (reference sequence). V gave up 0 bases and J gave up 4 bases; unmatched junction bases: 17. As DNA, the CDR3 is TGTGCCACCAGCAGAGATCCGCCGTTGTGGGGGGGACTCGGAGAGACCCAGTACTTC. Translating it yields CATSRDPPLWGGLGETQYF.

The chain recombines TRBV5-6 with TRBJ2-2; D is perhaps TRBD2 (6 bases). This CDR3 comprises 14 residues. V shed 1 base and J shed 6 bases, with 10 bases lying between them. Germline V lookup: CDR1 SGHDT, CDR2 YYEEEE. The CDR3 reads CASSLLGRSGELFF. CDR3 DNA sequence: TGTGCCAGCAGCTTGTTGGGGAGGTCCGGGGAGCTGTTTTTT.

The rearrangement uses TRBV23-1 and TRBJ2-5; 9 positions match TRBD2. TRBV23-1 is an open reading frame, and its role is uncertain. Unmatched junction bases numbered 7, after V lost 0 bases and J lost 5 bases. This CDR3 region has 16 residues. The CDR3 reads CASSQSDSGRWETQYF. The CDR3 nucleotides are TGCGCCAGCAGTCAATCGGATAGCGGGAGATGGGAGACCCAGTACTTC.

This clone was counted only a few times. The chain has TRBV9 and TRBJ2-7; the D gene is possibly TRBD2 (6 bases). V lost 3 bases to trimming and J lost 6 bases, with 16 bases between them. Germline CDR1 is SGDLS and CDR2 is YYNGEE. This CDR3 comprises 14 residues. CDR3 amino acids: CASSGGTPDREQYF. The CDR3 DNA is TGTGCCAGCAGCGGCGGGACTCCGGATCGCGAGCAGTACTTC.

The rearrangement joins TRBV4-2 to TRBJ1-2; D gene ambiguous. Per germline, CDR1 LGHNA and CDR2 YNFKEQ. The CDR3 contains 15 residues. The V end was cut by 3 bases, the J end by 3 bases, with 14 bases between. In DNA form, the CDR3 reads TGTGCCAGCAGCCAGAAGATTGACGGCTACTATGGCTACACCTTC. Translated: CASSQKIDGYYGYTF.

This clone was counted a few times. The genes are TRBV6-5 and TRBJ2-1, with 10 bases that match TRBD1. J gave up 9 bases and V 6 bases, and 8 bases lay outside the gene matches. This CDR3 has 14 residues. Germline assignment: CDR1 MNHEY and CDR2 SVGAGI. The CDR3: CASSLRDRGGEQFF. As DNA, the CDR3 is TGTGCCAGCAGCTTGCGGGACAGGGGTGGTGAGCAGTTCTTC.

The rearrangement uses TRBV15 and TRBJ1-3, with no clear D. Germline CDR1 LNHNV, CDR2 YYDKDF (reference sequence). CDR3 size: 12 residues. The V and J ends lost 3 bases and 9 bases respectively, with 9 bases between them. CDR3: CATSRVQGTIYF. DNA for the CDR3: TGTGCCACCAGCAGGGTCCAAGGCACCATATATTTT.

V gene TRBV5-1 combines with J gene TRBJ2-1; D might be TRBD2 (6 bases). Between the trimmed V and J ends, which lost 0 bases and 4 bases, there was a span of 11 bases. Germline assignment: CDR1 SGHRS and CDR2 YFSETQ. This CDR3 has 15 amino acids. CDR3 protein: CASSLGGLTYNEQFF. CDR3 coding DNA: TGCGCCAGCAGCTTGGGGGGACTCACATACAATGAGCAGTTCTTC.

V is TRBV7-2 and J is TRBJ2-1; 9 bases are a match to TRBD2. The V segment lost 3 bases and the J segment 7 bases; nucleotides outside the gene matches: 4. This CDR3 contains 14 residues. Germline V lookup: CDR1 SGHTA, CDR2 FQGNSA. CDR3 DNA sequence: TGTGCCAGCAGCTTTGGCGGGGGGGCGAATGAGCAGTTCTTC. The encoded protein is CASSFGGGANEQFF. The full variable domain, in which reference TRBV7-2 and TRBJ2-1 provide the parts outside the CDR3, is GAGVSQSPSNKVTEKGKDVELRCDPISGHTALYWYRQSLGQGLEFLIYFQGNSAPDKSGLPSDRFSAERTGGSVSTLTIQRTQQEDSAVYLCASSFGGGANEQFFGPGTRLTVL.

The chain carries TRBV5-1 and TRBJ1-1; TRBD1 matches at 8 bases. The V segment lost 3 bases and the J segment 4 bases; nucleotides outside the gene matches: 8. Per germline, CDR1 SGHRS and CDR2 YFSETQ. The CDR3 consists of 15 residues. Written as DNA, the CDR3 is TGCGCCAGCAGCTCGGGACAGGTGGCGGGCACTGAAGCTTTCTTT. It codes for CASSSGQVAGTEAFF.

Comments on this clone: Compared with germline, one end of the junction differs, possibly owing to a read error. The chain joins TRBV13 to TRBJ1-2; TRBD1 aligns across 11 bases. Germline assignment: CDR1 PRHDT and CDR2 FYEKMQ (reference sequence). This CDR3 has 17 amino acids. The chain's CDR3 is CASSLGDRGAANYGYTF. The CDR3 DNA follows: TGTGCCAGCAGCCTAGGGGACAGGGGGGCAGCTAACTATGGCTACACCTTC.

The CDR3 DNA sequence: TGTGCCAGCAGCCAATTCTCTGTCAAAGGGGGGGACAATGAGCAGTTCTTC. This gives the protein CASSQFSVKGGDNEQFF. V usage is TRBV3-1 (or the pseudogene TRBV3-2) and J usage is TRBJ2-1, with D perhaps TRBD2 (7 bases). Germline CDR1 is LGHDT and CDR2 is YNNKEL (reference sequence). The V end lost 2 bases, the J end lost 5 bases, and 19 bases lay between the germline ends. This CDR3 contains 17 residues.

V is TRBV12-3 or TRBV12-4 and J is TRBJ1-2; TRBD1 might be the D (5 bases). V lost 5 bases, J lost 7 bases, and 11 bases lay in between. The CDR3 loop spans 12 amino acids. Written as DNA, the CDR3 is TGTGCCAGCAGTAAGGGGAGGAGTGGCTACACCTTC. Encoded protein: CASSKGRSGYTF.

The rearrangement joins TRBV19 to TRBJ2-7, with 10 bases matching TRBD2. Germline assignment: CDR1 LNHDA and CDR2 SQIVND (reference sequence). There are 14 residues in the CDR3. V was pared by 5 bases and J by 2 bases, with 3 bases of the junction left unmatched. The CDR3 reads CASSDLAGAYEQYF. The CDR3 DNA reads as TGTGCCAGTAGTGACCTAGCGGGGGCCTACGAGCAGTACTTC.

This CDR3 is CASSVGGAHNYGYTF. In DNA form, the CDR3 reads TGTGCCAGCAGCGTAGGGGGGGCGCACAACTATGGCTACACCTTC. V usage is TRBV9 and J usage is TRBJ1-2, with a tentative D call TRBD1 (6 bases). CDR3 size: 15 residues. Germline values: CDR1 SGDLS, CDR2 YYNGEE. V was shortened by 0 bases and J by 2 bases, with 11 bases between the two germline ends.

The table lists this clone with a few counts. The chain has TRBV4-1 and TRBJ2-1; D may be TRBD2 (6 bases). Per germline, CDR1 MGHRA and CDR2 YSYEKL. The CDR3 loop spans 16 amino acids. In DNA, the CDR3 is TGCGCTGGGGGAGCGGGCGAAGGGAATGCCTACAATGAGCAGTTCTTC. This translates into CAGGAGEGNAYNEQFF.